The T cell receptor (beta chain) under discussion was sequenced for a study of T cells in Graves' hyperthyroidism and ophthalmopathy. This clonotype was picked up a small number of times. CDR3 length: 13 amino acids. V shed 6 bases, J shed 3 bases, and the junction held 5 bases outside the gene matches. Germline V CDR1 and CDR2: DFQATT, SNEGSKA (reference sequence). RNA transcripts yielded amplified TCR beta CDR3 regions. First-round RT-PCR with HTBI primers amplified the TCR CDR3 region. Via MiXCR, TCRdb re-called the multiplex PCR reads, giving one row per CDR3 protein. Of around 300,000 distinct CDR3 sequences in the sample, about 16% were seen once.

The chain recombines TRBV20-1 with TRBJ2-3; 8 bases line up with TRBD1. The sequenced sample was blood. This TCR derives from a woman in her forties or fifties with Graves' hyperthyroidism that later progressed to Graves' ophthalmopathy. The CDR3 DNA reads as TGCAGTGCACCGAGACAGGGGACAGATACGCAGTATTTT. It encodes CSAPRQGTDTQYF.